This T cell receptor beta chain derives from a study of response to subunit inactivated influenza vaccine. MiXCR was run by TCRdb on the RT-PCR reads, yielding one entry per CDR3 protein. The profile covers about 520,000 distinct CDR3 sequences, with approximately 7.3% appearing a single time and approximately 14% taken by the ten largest. The sample consisted of PBMCs from blood, taken about 24 months after vaccination. The TCR comes from a man in his fifties or sixties who received an inactivated influenza vaccine.

DNA of the CDR3: TGTGCCAGCAGCCAATACGGGATTGCTAACTATGGCTACACCTTC. It specifies CASSQYGIANYGYTF. The chain carries TRBV16 and TRBJ1-2; the D is unclear. The germline V and J ends were trimmed by 1 base and 0 bases, with 9 bases remaining between them. This CDR3 has 15 residues. Germline loops: CDR1 KGHSY, CDR2 FQNENV.